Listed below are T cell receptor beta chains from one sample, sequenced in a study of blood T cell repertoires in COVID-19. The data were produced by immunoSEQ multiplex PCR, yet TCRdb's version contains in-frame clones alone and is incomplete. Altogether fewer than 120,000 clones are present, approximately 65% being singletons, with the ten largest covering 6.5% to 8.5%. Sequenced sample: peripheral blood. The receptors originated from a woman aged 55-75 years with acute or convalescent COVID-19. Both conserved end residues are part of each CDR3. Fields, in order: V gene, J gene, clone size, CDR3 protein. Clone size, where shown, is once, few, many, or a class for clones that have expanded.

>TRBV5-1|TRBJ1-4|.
CASSFNIATNEKLFF
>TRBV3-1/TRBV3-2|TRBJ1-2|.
CASSQSGQGNYGYTF
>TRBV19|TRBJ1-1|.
CASRSHNTEAFF
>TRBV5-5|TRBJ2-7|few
CASSLTGYQGYEQYF
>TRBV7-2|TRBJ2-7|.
CASSTGTGITYEQYF
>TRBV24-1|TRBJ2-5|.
CATSDAGTAQETQYF
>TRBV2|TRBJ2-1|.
CASAGQESSSYNEQFF
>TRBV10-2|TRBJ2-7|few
CASRDRGYEQYF
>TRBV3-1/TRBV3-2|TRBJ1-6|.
CASSQGGGAPLHF
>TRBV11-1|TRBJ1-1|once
CASSLVTGGNTEAFF
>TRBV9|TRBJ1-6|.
CASSGRTGGNSPLHF
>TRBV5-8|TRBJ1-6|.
CASSLVRGGNSPLHF
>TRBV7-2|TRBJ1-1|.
CASSLEGQGNTEAFF
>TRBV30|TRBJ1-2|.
CAWSVAGVVYGYTF
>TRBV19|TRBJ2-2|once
CASSVTGQNTGELFF
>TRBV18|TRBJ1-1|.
CASSLGQGATEAFF
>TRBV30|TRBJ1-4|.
CAWSRPGQGREKLFF
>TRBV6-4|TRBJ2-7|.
CASSDSSGDEQYF
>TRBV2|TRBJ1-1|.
CASRQQLMNTEAFF
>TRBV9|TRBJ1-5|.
CASSSGGPQPQHF
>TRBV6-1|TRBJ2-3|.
CASSAHSGGGTDTQYF
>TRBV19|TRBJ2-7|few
CASSPQQGPNEQYF
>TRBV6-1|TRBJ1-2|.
CASSEALRTGGTAGYTF
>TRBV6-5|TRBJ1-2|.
CASTPFREPKYGYTF
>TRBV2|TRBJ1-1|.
CASRTGMNTEAFF
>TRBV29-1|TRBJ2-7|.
CSVADFGEQYF
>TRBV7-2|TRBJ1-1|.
CASSLNPGGNTEAFF
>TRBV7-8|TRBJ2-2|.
CASSVRGGAGNTGELFF
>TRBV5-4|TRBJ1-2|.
CASSSTGGYGYTF
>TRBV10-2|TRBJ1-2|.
CASSGGGYYGYTF
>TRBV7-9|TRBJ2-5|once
CASSLGASILETQYF
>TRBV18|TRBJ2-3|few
CASSPLDRLDTQYF
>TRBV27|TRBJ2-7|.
CASSFTGGYEQYF
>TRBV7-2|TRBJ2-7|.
CASSSTGTGGVYEQYF
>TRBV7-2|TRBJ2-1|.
CASSPNRGLFNEQFF
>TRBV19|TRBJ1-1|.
CASRSNLGGRTNTEAFF
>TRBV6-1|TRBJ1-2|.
CASSEFLQGVYGYTF
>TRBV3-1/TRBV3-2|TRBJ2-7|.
CASSQDPGMREQYF
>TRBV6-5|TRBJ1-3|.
CASSDRVEHTIYF
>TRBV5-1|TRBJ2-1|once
CASSLAGTSHNEQFF
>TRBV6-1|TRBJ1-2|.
CASSDRQGNYGYTF
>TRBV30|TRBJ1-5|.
CAWSVLNQPQHF
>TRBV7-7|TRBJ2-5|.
CASSYQGAGPQYF
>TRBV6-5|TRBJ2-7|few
CASRAGTSLYEQYF
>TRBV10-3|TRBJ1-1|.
CAIREEGQTNTEAFF
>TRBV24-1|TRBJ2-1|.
CATEDRVNEQFF
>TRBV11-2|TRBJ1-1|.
CASSLDWGGLTEAFF
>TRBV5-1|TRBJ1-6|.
CASSLQGDNSPLHF
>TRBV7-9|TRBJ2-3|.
CASNDRGPTDTQYF
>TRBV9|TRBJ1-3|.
CASSPTTGRVVANTIYF
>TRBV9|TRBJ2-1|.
CASSVATVNEQFF
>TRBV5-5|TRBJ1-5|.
CASSFSTGNQPQHF
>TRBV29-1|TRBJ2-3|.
CSVARTGGTDTQYF